Below, 25 T cell receptor beta chains from the same sample are listed, as sequenced in a study of T-cell reconstitution after alpha-beta-depleted transplantation in children. The authors prepared the TCRbeta library with unique molecular identifiers. TCRdb re-called the PCR reads with MiXCR, one entry per CDR3 protein. The data show 70,000 to 95,000 distinct CDR3 sequences, 9% to 15% seen once. Sequenced material: PBMCs from the stem cell graft donor, taken from the stem cell graft. The source is a human donor who donated a stem cell graft to a child with inherited bone marrow failure.

This clonotype was seen only a few times. The V call is TRBV29-1, the J call TRBJ1-1; D is undetermined. The CDR3 has 12 amino acids. V dropped 3 bases and J dropped 5 bases, with 10 bases sitting between them. From germline, CDR1 is SQVTM and CDR2 ANQGSEA. As DNA, the CDR3 is TGCAGCGTTGATGTGGCGAGGACTGAAGCTTTCTTT. Translated, it gives CSVDVARTEAFF.

This chain links TRBV13 with TRBJ1-5; 9 positions agree with TRBD1. The CDR3 extends over 15 amino acids. V dropped 0 bases and J dropped 11; count of bases not matched to a gene: 8. Germline lookup yields CDR1 PRHDT and CDR2 FYEKMQ (reference sequence). CDR3 region: CASSLGGTGPSTQHF. CDR3 nucleotides: TGTGCCAGCAGCTTAGGCGGGACAGGGCCATCGACCCAGCATTTT.

This clonotype was counted many times. This chain links TRBV5-1 with TRBJ1-4; D is undetermined. Trimming pared 0 bases from V and 6 bases from J, leaving 15 bases between. CDR1 is SGHRS and CDR2 is YFSETQ in the germline V gene. The length of the CDR3 is 16 residues. The CDR3 loop reads CASSLVGGRGYEKLFF. CDR3 DNA: TGCGCCAGCAGCTTGGTCGGTGGACGCGGGTATGAAAAACTGTTTTTT.

This clonotype was seen repeatedly, ten times or more. The chain combines TRBV29-1 with TRBJ2-7; 7 bases line up with TRBD1. V was pared by 7 bases and J by 3 bases, with 9 bases of the junction left unmatched. Looked up from germline, CDR1 is SQVTM and CDR2 is ANQGSEA. The CDR3 loop spans 13 amino acids. CDR3 DNA: TGCAGCGCCTCGCTCTGGGACAGCTACGAGCAGTACTTC. Translating it yields CSASLWDSYEQYF.

This clonotype was detected many times. This chain joins TRBV7-9 and TRBJ2-7; D tentatively fits TRBD1 or TRBD2 (6 bases each). This CDR3 has 14 residues. Germline V lookup: CDR1 SEHNR, CDR2 FQNEAQ (reference sequence). Trimming stripped 2 bases from V and 6 bases from J, with 14 bases between. The CDR3 DNA reads TGTGCCAGCAGCTTATACTCGGGGGCGGGCGAGCAGTACTTC. Its translation: CASSLYSGAGEQYF.

This clonotype was detected many times. This chain connects TRBV12-3 or TRBV12-4 to TRBJ1-6; 8 nucleotides line up with TRBD1. The CDR3 covers 14 residues. J lost 5 bases, V lost 5 bases, and 2 bases had no gene match. CDR3 nucleotide sequence: TGTGCCAGCAGTAGGACAGGGAATAATTCACCCCTCCACTTT. Its protein is CASSRTGNNSPLHF.

This clonotype has more than one count but fewer than ten. The chain links TRBV6-6 to TRBJ1-3; D unclear. The V gene's germline CDR1 is MNHNY and CDR2 SVGAGI (reference sequence). The CDR3 totals 14 residues. V was clipped by 6 bases and J by 0 bases, with 9 bases between them. DNA for the CDR3: TGTGCCAGCAGCCCGGGGAGCTCTGGAAACACCATATATTTT. It translates to CASSPGSSGNTIYF.

The table lists this clonotype with many counts. The rearrangement links TRBV7-3 to TRBJ1-1; D possibly corresponds to TRBD1 (6 bases). Trimming took 1 base from V and 4 from J, leaving 13 bases between them. The CDR3 has 15 amino acids. Germline V lookup: CDR1 SGHTA, CDR2 FQGTGA. CDR3 sequence (DNA): TGTGCCAGCAGCTTAAGTTCCAGGGGAGGCACTGAAGCTTTCTTT. Residues: CASSLSSRGGTEAFF.

This clonotype occurred many times. This chain uses TRBV5-5 with TRBJ1-1; D gene unclear. The V end lost 0 bases, the J end lost 0 bases, and 9 bases lay between the germline ends. In germline, CDR1 is SGHKS, CDR2 YYEKEE (reference sequence). This CDR3 has 15 residues. The CDR3 DNA reads TGTGCCAGCAGCTTGGGACAACCCATGAACACTGAAGCTTTCTTT. Residues: CASSLGQPMNTEAFF.

This clonotype has at least ten counts. The J gene is TRBJ2-3, the V gene TRBV7-7; D ambiguous. Trimming took 5 bases from V and 1 from J, leaving 10 bases between them. Germline V gene lookup returns CDR1 SSHAT and CDR2 FNYEAQ (reference sequence). The CDR3 is 14 residues long. CDR3 residues: CASSPPDGTDTQYF. Written as DNA, the CDR3 is TGTGCCAGCAGCCCCCCGGACGGCACAGATACGCAGTATTTT.

This clonotype was found many times. V gene TRBV20-1 combines with J gene TRBJ2-3; no firm D call. Germline CDR1 is DFQATT and CDR2 is SNEGSKA (reference sequence). The CDR3 has 13 amino acids. Between the trimmed V and J ends, which lost 6 bases and 2 bases, there was a span of 12 bases. CDR3 bases: TGCAGTGCCGGGCCTCTAAACACAGATACGCAGTATTTT. Protein: CSAGPLNTDTQYF.

J is TRBJ2-1 and V is TRBV7-2; D uncertain. Germline loops: CDR1 SGHTA, CDR2 FQGNSA. Deletions cut 1 base from V and 6 bases from J, with 13 bases between. The CDR3 totals 15 residues. CDR3 amino acids: CASSLGHRNPNEQFF. For the CDR3, the DNA is TGTGCCAGCAGCTTAGGACACCGAAACCCCAATGAGCAGTTCTTC.

Ten or more counts support this clonotype. Written as DNA, the CDR3 is TGTGCCACCAGTAACGGCGGGACAGGGTCATGGGGCTACACCTTC. Protein: CATSNGGTGSWGYTF. This chain links TRBV24-1 with TRBJ1-2, with TRBD1 matching over 9 bases. Germline trimming cut 6 bases from V and 8 bases from J; bases unmatched to any gene: 12. Germline V CDR1 and CDR2: KGHDR, SFDVKD. The CDR3 contains 15 residues.

This clonotype was counted many times. The genes are TRBV5-1 and TRBJ2-2, with D unclear. The CDR3 consists of 12 residues. Germline loops: CDR1 SGHRS, CDR2 YFSETQ. V lost 1 base, J lost 7 bases, and 5 bases lay in between. CDR3 nucleotides: TGCGCCAGCAGCTTGCTACGCGGGGAGCTGTTTTTT. Translation gives CASSLLRGELFF.

The table lists this clonotype with many counts. This chain joins TRBV6-2 or TRBV6-3 and TRBJ2-1; 9 positions agree with TRBD2. CDR3 length: 16 amino acids. J gave up 1 base and V 6 bases, and 7 bases lay outside the gene matches. CDR1 MNHEY and CDR2 SVGEGT come from the germline V gene. The DNA of the CDR3 is TGTGCCAGCAGACAGGTGCTAGCGGGGTCCTACAATGAGCAGTTCTTC. Translated, it gives CASRQVLAGSYNEQFF.

This clonotype was counted ten times or more. This chain uses TRBV12-3 or TRBV12-4 with TRBJ2-3; no definite D call. Trimming pared 1 base from V and 10 bases from J, leaving 9 bases between. CDR3 length: 12 residues. CDR3 residues: CASSLGAKAQYF. DNA for the CDR3: TGTGCCAGCAGTTTAGGGGCCAAAGCGCAGTATTTT.

This clonotype was observed at least ten times. The gene calls are TRBV4-3 and TRBJ2-2, with 7 bases fitting TRBD2. V shed 4 bases, J shed 6 bases, and the junction held 8 bases outside the gene matches. The CDR3 runs to 15 residues. Germline V gene lookup returns CDR1 LGHNA and CDR2 YSLEER. The CDR3 DNA sequence: TGCGCCAGCAGCCTAAGGGCGGGGGTCCCCGGGGAGCTGTTTTTT. Amino acid sequence: CASSLRAGVPGELFF.

Many counts were recorded for this clonotype. The V and J genes are TRBV4-2 and TRBJ1-2; 8 bases match TRBD1. The V and J ends lost 1 base and 5 bases, in that order; junction bases with no gene match: 6. The CDR3 is made up of 15 amino acids. Germline V CDR1 and CDR2: LGHNA, YNFKEQ. CDR3 nucleotide sequence: TGTGCCAGCAGCCAAGTTACAGGGGGTTTGTATGGCTACACCTTC. This sequence encodes CASSQVTGGLYGYTF.

The chain carries TRBV7-8 and TRBJ1-2, with D possibly TRBD1 on 5 matching bases. CDR1 SGHVS and CDR2 FQNEAQ come from the germline V gene. The CDR3 sequence is 13 residues long. V gave up 9 bases and J gave up 4 bases, with 15 bases separating them. The CDR3 sequence is CARGPGHPYGYTF. For the CDR3, the DNA is TGTGCCAGGGGCCCTGGACACCCCTATGGCTACACCTTC.

This clonotype was observed at least ten times. This sequence joins TRBV7-9 and TRBJ1-1; D is perhaps TRBD1 (5 bases). The CDR3 is made up of 14 amino acids. The V and J ends lost 2 bases and 1 base respectively, with 8 bases between them. Germline lookup yields CDR1 SEHNR and CDR2 FQNEAQ (reference sequence). CDR3: CASSLMGENTEAFF. In DNA, the CDR3 is TGTGCCAGCAGCTTAATGGGGGAGAACACTGAAGCTTTCTTT.

This clonotype was detected once. This chain joins TRBV7-2 and TRBJ2-5, with TRBD1 matching 7 bases. The CDR3 length is 15 residues. Germline V gene data show CDR1 as SGHTA and CDR2 as FQGNSA. J gave up 4 bases and V 3 bases, and 8 bases lay outside the gene matches. This CDR3 is CASSFNKGAGETQYF. The CDR3 DNA sequence: TGTGCCAGCAGCTTTAATAAGGGGGCCGGAGAGACCCAGTACTTC.

This clonotype occurred many times. V is TRBV7-9 and J is TRBJ1-4; tentative D call: TRBD1 (6 bases). The CDR3 is made up of 13 amino acids. Germline CDR1 SEHNR, CDR2 FQNEAQ (reference sequence). V was clipped by 1 base and J by 11 bases, with 11 bases between them. The CDR3 DNA reads TGTGCCAGCAGCTTAGGGGACACCCGGAAACTGTTTTTT. Translating it yields CASSLGDTRKLFF.

This clonotype was seen ten or more times. The chain uses TRBV12-3 or TRBV12-4 and TRBJ1-2, with D perhaps TRBD1 (5 bases). The V and J ends lost 7 bases and 8 bases respectively, with 20 bases between them. CDR3 length: 14 residues. The CDR3: CASTRDREAGGYTF. The CDR3, as DNA: TGTGCCAGCACCAGGGACCGGGAGGCAGGGGGCTACACCTTC.

This clonotype came up many times. The V gene is TRBV27, the J gene TRBJ2-5; 9 bases agree with TRBD2. Germline lookup yields CDR1 MNHEY and CDR2 SMNVEV (reference sequence). The J segment lost 5 bases and the V segment lost 5 bases, leaving 15 bases of the junction unmatched. The length of the CDR3 is 17 residues. The CDR3 DNA reads TGTGCCAGCAGTCCCGCCCCGGGACTAGCTGTGTGGGAGACCCAGTACTTC. As protein: CASSPAPGLAVWETQYF.

In this sample, this clonotype turned up many times. The chain is built from TRBV5-1 and TRBJ2-2; TRBD2 matches at 9 bases. J lost 4 bases, V lost 5 bases, and 9 bases had no gene match. This CDR3 region has 16 residues. CDR1 is SGHRS, CDR2 YFSETQ, per germline. The CDR3 here is CASRVPGTSSTGELFF. The CDR3 DNA is TGCGCCAGCAGAGTTCCGGGGACTAGCAGCACCGGGGAGCTGTTTTTT.